A selection of T cell receptor beta chains follows, all from one sample in a study of T-cell reconstitution after alpha-beta-depleted transplantation in children. Via MiXCR, TCRdb re-called the PCR reads, giving one row per CDR3 protein. The repertoire includes around 420,000 distinct CDR3 sequences, 15% to 20% of them detected once, and under 30% sits in the top ten. This sample comprised PBMCs, mostly from graft donor cells, obtained 360 days after TCRalphabeta/CD19-depleted stem cell transplant. These receptors all come from a boy in the first two years of life who had a stem cell transplant for Wiskott-Aldrich syndrome, so the T cells may come from the graft donor. The CDR3 runs from the conserved cysteine through the conserved F or W. D genes are given only for firm matches. Where a row states a size, it is once, few, many or the class of an expanded clone; other rows omit it.

j_call | d_call | clone_size | v_call | cdr3_nt | cdr3_aa
TRBJ1-5 | TRBD1 | few | TRBV6-1 | TGTGCCAGCAGAGGACAGGGGGCGGGCAATCAGCCCCAGCATTTT | CASRGQGAGNQPQHF
TRBJ2-7 | TRBD2 | - | TRBV5-1 | TGCGCCAGCAGCTTGTTTCTAGCGGGAAACCCGTACGAGCAGTACTTC | CASSLFLAGNPYEQYF
TRBJ2-7 | - | many | TRBV12-3/TRBV12-4 | TGTGCCAGCAGTTTGAGGTGGTCCTACGAGCAGTACTTC | CASSLRWSYEQYF
TRBJ2-3 | - | few | TRBV5-1 | TGCGCCAGCAGTCGACAGGGAGGGACAGATACGCAGTATTTT | CASSRQGGTDTQYF
TRBJ2-5 | TRBD2 | few | TRBV19 | TGTGCCACCAGGACTAGCGGTGAAGAGACCCAGTACTTC | CATRTSGEETQYF
TRBJ2-5 | - | - | TRBV29-1 | TGCAGCGTTGTCCAGGGGGGAGAGACCCAGTACTTC | CSVVQGGETQYF
TRBJ2-3 | - | few | TRBV19 | TGTGCCAGTATATCAGACACAGATACGCAGTATTTT | CASISDTDTQYF
TRBJ2-3 | TRBD2 | - | TRBV29-1 | TGCAGCGGGACTAGACTAGCAGGGCGGGATACGCAGTATTTT | CSGTRLAGRDTQYF
TRBJ2-1 | - | - | TRBV12-3/TRBV12-4 | TGTGCCAGCAGTTTGGTGTTCCCATCATGGGCCAGGACACCCTACAATGAGCAGTTCTTC | CASSLVFPSWARTPYNEQFF
TRBJ2-2 | TRBD2 | few | TRBV2 | TGTGCCAGCAGTGAATTAGGACTAGCGGGAGCCGGGGAGCTGTTTTTT | CASSELGLAGAGELFF
TRBJ2-7 | TRBD2 | few | TRBV5-1 | TGCGCCAGCAGCTTGATTCTAGCGGGAGCTCTCTACGAGCAGTACTTC | CASSLILAGALYEQYF
TRBJ2-7 | TRBD1 | - | TRBV19 | TGTGCCAGTCAAACGACAGGGGGCAGCTACGAGCAGTACTTC | CASQTTGGSYEQYF
TRBJ2-3 | - | - | TRBV7-9 | TGTGCCAGCACCTTACGCACAGATACGCAGTATTTT | CASTLRTDTQYF
TRBJ2-7 | TRBD1 | few | TRBV29-1 | TGCAGCGTTGAAGAAGTACAGGGGGCCTCTTACGAGCAGTACTTC | CSVEEVQGASYEQYF
TRBJ2-3 | TRBD1 | few | TRBV7-2 | TGTGCCAGCAGCTTACGGGACAGGACACCCACAGATACGCAGTATTTT | CASSLRDRTPTDTQYF
TRBJ2-3 | TRBD2 | few | TRBV5-1 | TGCGCCAGCAGCTTGGTGGGACTAGCGTCGGATACGCAGTATTTT | CASSLVGLASDTQYF
TRBJ2-5 | TRBD2 | few | TRBV7-6 | TGTGCCAGCAGCTTACCCCCTAGCGGAATGACGTCCCAAGAGACCCAGTACTTC | CASSLPPSGMTSQETQYF
TRBJ2-3 | - | few | TRBV7-6 | TGTGCCAGCAGCCCCTCGGGAGATACGCAGTATTTT | CASSPSGDTQYF
TRBJ2-3 | - | few | TRBV5-1 | TGCGCCAGCAGCTTCAGGCCTAGCACAGATACGCAGTATTTT | CASSFRPSTDTQYF
TRBJ2-1 | - | - | TRBV12-3/TRBV12-4 | TGTGCCAGCAGTTTATATGAGGGGGTGTACAATGAGCAGTTCTTC | CASSLYEGVYNEQFF
TRBJ2-7 | TRBD2 | - | TRBV10-3 | TGTGCCATCAGTGAGGGGGGGGTCGAGCAGTACTTC | CAISEGGVEQYF
TRBJ2-3 | TRBD1 | - | TRBV15 | TGTGCCACCAGCGCCCGGACAGGGGGGGCAGATACGCAGTATTTT | CATSARTGGADTQYF
TRBJ2-5 | - | - | TRBV12-3/TRBV12-4 | TGTGCCAGCAGTTTCGAAGCGTCAGAGACCCAGTACTTC | CASSFEASETQYF
TRBJ2-3 | TRBD2 | - | TRBV4-1 | TGCGCCAGCAGCCAAGAAAGGCTAGCGGGCCGCACAGATACGCAGTATTTT | CASSQERLAGRTDTQYF
TRBJ2-3 | - | - | TRBV5-1 | TGCGCCAGCAGCCTCCCGACTCCTAGCACAGATACGCAGTATTTT | CASSLPTPSTDTQYF
TRBJ2-4 | - | - | TRBV5-1 | TGCGCCAGCAGCTGGGACCCCGACAAAAACATTCAGTACTTC | CASSWDPDKNIQYF
TRBJ2-5 | - | few | TRBV7-2 | TGTGCCAGCAGCTTAGCGCTAAAGGCGCCCAGACTACGGACTCCGTGGGAGACCCAGTACTTC | CASSLALKAPRLRTPWETQYF
TRBJ1-3 | - | - | TRBV2 | TGTGCCTCCAAACCTGCAGGGTATGGAAACACCATATATTTT | CASKPAGYGNTIYF
TRBJ2-2 | TRBD2 | - | TRBV27 | TGTGCCAGCCGACTAGCGGGACCCCCCGGGGAGCTGTTTTTT | CASRLAGPPGELFF